A single T cell receptor beta chain is shown here with its context. What it binds is not known. These data originate in a study of T cell responses to AZD1222 COVID-19 vaccine. Germline CDR1 and CDR2: SGHDT and YYEEEE. V lost 4 bases and J 2 bases, leaving 7 bases between the germline ends. The CDR3 covers 12 residues. Assay used: immunoSEQ multiplex PCR; TCRdb lists only in-frame clones, some missing. The sample carries more than 90,000 clones, about 81% recorded once. Findings and limits, study-wide: Increased Spike-specific TCR breadth and depth were observed after two AZD1222 doses. Possibly, clonal diversity was underestimated; donors were largely white British and included more females.

This clonotype was obtained from an adult who received the AZD1222 COVID-19 vaccine. The rearrangement links TRBV5-6 to TRBJ2-7; no definite D call. This specimen was peripheral blood, taken 28 days after the second AZD1222 dose. DNA for the CDR3: TGTGCCAGCAGCCTAAGGGCCTACGAGCAGTACTTC. It specifies CASSLRAYEQYF.